This T cell receptor beta chain emerged from a study of blood T cell repertoires in COVID-19. Study-wide context: COVID-19 samples collected from the United States, Italy and Spain covered acute and convalescent phases. T cells, B-cell-depleted T cells, or PBMCs provided the cDNA or gDNA that served as material.

The CDR3 has 15 amino acids. Germline CDR1 SGHRS, CDR2 YFSETQ. V was clipped by 3 bases and J by 0 bases, with 11 bases between them. As handled by the study authors: It was from reference gene primer amplification that nucleated cell counts were estimated. The table came from immunoSEQ multiplex PCR; TCRdb's copy has only in-frame clones and leaves some out. Clonal size and the V and J genes are those of that table, whereas D and trimming came from the DNA. Of 150,000 or so clones in the sample, around 84% were seen once. V is TRBV5-1 and J is TRBJ2-3; D is unresolved. The receptor was derived from a woman in her sixties or seventies with acute or convalescent COVID-19. The material sequenced was peripheral blood. CDR3 bases: TGCGCCAGCAGCTCGAGTACCCGTAGCACAGATACGCAGTATTTT. Residues: CASSSSTRSTDTQYF.